The 16 T cell receptor beta chains reported below all come from one sample, sequenced in a study of T-cell reconstitution after alpha-beta-depleted transplantation in children. A TCRbeta library incorporating unique molecular identifiers was prepared. From the PCR reads, TCRdb called clonotypes with MiXCR, one entry per CDR3 protein. The data show about 600,000 distinct CDR3 sequences, with 13% seen just once and over 2% held by the top ten. The sequenced sample was PBMCs, mostly from graft donor cells, obtained 360 days after TCRalphabeta/CD19-depleted stem cell transplant. The receptors stem from a male patient aged 10 to 17 who had a stem cell transplant for acute myeloid leukemia, so the T cells may come from the graft donor.

The chain combines TRBV28 with TRBJ1-5; the D is unclear. V was pared by 5 bases and J by 2 bases, with 10 bases between. Germline assignment: CDR1 MDHEN and CDR2 SYDVKM. There are 14 residues in the CDR3. The DNA of the CDR3 is TGTGCCAGCAGTCTAGGACTGGGCAATCAGCCCCAGCATTTT. It is translated as CASSLGLGNQPQHF.

The V gene is TRBV3-1, the J gene TRBJ2-7; D gene uncertain. The length of the CDR3 is 14 residues. V dropped 5 bases and J dropped 2 bases, with 13 bases sitting between them. Germline V gene lookup returns CDR1 LGHDT and CDR2 YNNKEL (reference sequence). The chain's CDR3 is CASSAGPTTYEQYF. CDR3 sequence (DNA): TGTGCCAGCAGCGCAGGACCGACGACCTACGAGCAGTACTTC.

In its sample, this clonotype was seen a few times. The J gene is TRBJ2-3, the V gene TRBV20-1, with TRBD2 identical over 7 bases. CDR1 and CDR2 from the germline V gene are DFQATT and SNEGSKA (reference sequence). V lost 4 bases to trimming and J lost 3 bases; unmatched junction nucleotides: 4. The CDR3 is 13 residues long. This CDR3 is CSAIYGGTDTQYF. DNA for the CDR3: TGCAGTGCTATTTACGGGGGGACAGATACGCAGTATTTT.

This clonotype was detected only a few times. V and J are TRBV4-3 and TRBJ2-7, with D maybe TRBD2 (5 bases). V was clipped by 2 bases and J by 7 bases, with 18 bases between them. The CDR3 is 15 amino acids. Germline V gives CDR1 LGHNA, CDR2 YSLEER. The CDR3 nucleotides are TGCGCCAGCAGCCAAACGACTATTTCGTGGGCTGAGCAGTACTTC. As protein: CASSQTTISWAEQYF.

This clonotype was counted many times. The chain couples TRBV29-1 to TRBJ2-1; possibly TRBD1 for D (5 bases). This CDR3 is 13 amino acids long. Between the trimmed V and J ends, which lost 3 bases and 7 bases, there was a span of 13 bases. Per germline, CDR1 SQVTM and CDR2 ANQGSEA. DNA for the CDR3: TGCAGCGTTGATGGGGCGGCGGTGAATGAGCAGTTCTTC. Translating gives CSVDGAAVNEQFF.

This clonotype has at least ten counts. The CDR3 loop reads CASSYVYGYTF. Here the CDR3 DNA reads TGTGCCAGCAGTTACGTTTATGGCTACACCTTC. The chain carries TRBV6-2 or TRBV6-3 and TRBJ1-2, with D hard to call. V lost 2 bases and J 5 bases, leaving 3 bases between the germline ends. Germline CDR1 MNHEY, CDR2 SVGEGT. The CDR3 runs to 11 residues.

This chain uses TRBV12-3 or TRBV12-4 with TRBJ2-7; D is undetermined. This CDR3 has 12 residues. The ends were cut back, 1 base at V and 7 bases at J, with 8 bases in the middle. The DNA for the CDR3 is TGTGCCAGCAGTTTAGAAGAGGAGGAGCAGTACTTC. This encodes CASSLEEEEQYF.

With regard to this clonotype: Sequence at one end of the junction differs from germline and may be a read error. The chain links TRBV6-2 or TRBV6-3 to TRBJ2-1, with D tentatively TRBD2 (7 bases). Germline values: CDR1 MNHEY, CDR2 SVGEGT. The CDR3 has 17 residues. Written as DNA, the CDR3 is TGTGCCAGCAGCTACTGGACCCTGGCGAGGGGGGGCAATGAGCAGTTCTTC. As protein: CASSYWTLARGGNEQFF.

This clonotype was detected only a few times. This sequence joins TRBV20-1 and TRBJ2-2, with a tentative D call TRBD2 (6 bases). This CDR3 has 13 amino acids. The V end lost 3 bases, the J end lost 6 bases, and 11 bases lay between the germline ends. Germline CDR1 DFQATT, CDR2 SNEGSKA (reference sequence). The CDR3 protein is CSASGSGAGELFF. The CDR3 coding sequence is TGCAGTGCTAGCGGGAGCGGCGCCGGGGAGCTGTTTTTT.

V gene TRBV12-3 or TRBV12-4 combines with J gene TRBJ1-6; D uncertain. The CDR3 length is 14 residues. The V end was cut by 5 bases, the J end by 7 bases, with 12 bases between. The CDR3 region is CASSITRLNSPLHF. The CDR3, as DNA: TGTGCCAGCAGTATTACTAGGCTCAATTCACCCCTCCACTTT.

In its sample, this clonotype was seen many times. The V gene is TRBV12-3 or TRBV12-4, the J gene TRBJ2-2; 7 bases match TRBD2. Unmatched junction bases numbered 13, after V lost 7 bases and J lost 5 bases. The CDR3 runs 16 residues. The CDR3 loop is CASTLFRASGTGELFF. The CDR3 bases are TGTGCCAGCACCCTTTTTAGGGCTAGCGGTACCGGGGAGCTGTTTTTT.

The chain employs TRBV7-2 and TRBJ2-2; 8 bases align to TRBD2. The CDR3 sequence is 15 residues long. V shed 5 bases and J 4 bases; nucleotides not matched to a gene: 6. Germline V gene sequence: CDR1 SGHTA, CDR2 FQGNSA. CDR3 nucleotide sequence: TGTGCCAGCAGCCTCGGGGGGGCGCCCACCGGGGAGCTGTTTTTT. The encoded protein is CASSLGGAPTGELFF.

This clonotype was picked up a small number of times. The chain joins TRBV7-3 to TRBJ2-3; TRBD1 matches at 7 bases. V shed 5 bases and J 2 bases; nucleotides not matched to a gene: 4. This CDR3 region has 14 residues. Looked up from germline, CDR1 is SGHTA and CDR2 is FQGTGA. This chain's CDR3 is CASSRDSYTDTQYF. The CDR3 DNA is TGTGCCAGCAGCCGGGACAGCTACACAGATACGCAGTATTTT.

This clonotype was seen a few times. DNA of the CDR3: TGTGCCAGCACCCACCCAGTTGGGGATTCCGGGGAGCTGTTTTTT. It yields the protein CASTHPVGDSGELFF. The genes are TRBV12-3 or TRBV12-4 and TRBJ2-2; D not certain. With 7 bases removed from V and 6 bases from J, the gap between germline ends came to 18 bases. The CDR3 has 15 residues.

The V and J genes are TRBV12-3 or TRBV12-4 and TRBJ2-3; tentatively, D is TRBD2 (5 bases). The CDR3 totals 14 residues. The V and J ends lost 3 bases and 1 base respectively, with 8 bases between them. The CDR3 DNA is TGTGCCAGCAGTTTTAGCGCCCGCACAGATACGCAGTATTTT. Its protein is CASSFSARTDTQYF.

In its sample, this clonotype was seen many times. This rearrangement joins TRBV7-8 to TRBJ2-1; D is perhaps TRBD2 (6 bases). The germline V gene encodes CDR1 SGHVS and CDR2 FQNEAQ. Trimming pared 3 bases from V and 4 bases from J, leaving 13 bases between. The CDR3 is 15 residues long. CDR3 bases: TGTGCCAGCAGCTTCAGACTAGGAGGGTACAATGAGCAGTTCTTC. This translates into CASSFRLGGYNEQFF. The full variable domain, completed using reference TRBV7-8 and TRBJ2-1, is GAGVSQSPRYKVAKRGQDVALRCDPISGHVSLFWYQQALGQGPEFLTYFQNEAQLDKSGLPSDRFFAERPEGSVSTLKIQRTQQEDSAVYLCASSFRLGGYNEQFFGPGTRLTVL.